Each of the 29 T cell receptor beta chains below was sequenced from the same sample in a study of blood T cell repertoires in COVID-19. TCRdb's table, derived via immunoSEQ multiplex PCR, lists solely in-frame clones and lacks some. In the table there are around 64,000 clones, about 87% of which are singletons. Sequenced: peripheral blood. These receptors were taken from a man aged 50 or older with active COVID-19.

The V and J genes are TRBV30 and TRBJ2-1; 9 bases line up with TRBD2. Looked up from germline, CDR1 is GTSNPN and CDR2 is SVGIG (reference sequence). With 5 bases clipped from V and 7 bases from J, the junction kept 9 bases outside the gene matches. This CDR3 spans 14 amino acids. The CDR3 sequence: CAWAESLAGNEQFF. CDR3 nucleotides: TGTGCCTGGGCTGAGAGTCTAGCGGGAAATGAGCAGTTCTTC. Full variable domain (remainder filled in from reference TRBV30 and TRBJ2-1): SQTIHQWPATLVQPVGSPLSLECTVEGTSNPNLYWYRQAAGRGLQLLFYSVGIGQISSEVPQNLSASRPQDRQFILSSKKLLLSDSGFYLCAWAESLAGNEQFFGPGTRLTVL.

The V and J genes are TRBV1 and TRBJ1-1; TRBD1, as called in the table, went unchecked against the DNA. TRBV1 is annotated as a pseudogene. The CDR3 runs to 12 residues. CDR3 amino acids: CTSSLGTGTAFF. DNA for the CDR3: TGCACCAGCAGCCTAGGGACAGGCACAGCTTTCTTT.

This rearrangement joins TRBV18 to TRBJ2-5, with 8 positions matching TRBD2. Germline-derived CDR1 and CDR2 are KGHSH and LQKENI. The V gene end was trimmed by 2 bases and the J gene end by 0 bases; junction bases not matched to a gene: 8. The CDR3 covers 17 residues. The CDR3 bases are TGTGCCAGCTCACCAGTTACTAGCGGATTATACCAAGAGACCCAGTACTTC. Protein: CASSPVTSGLYQETQYF.

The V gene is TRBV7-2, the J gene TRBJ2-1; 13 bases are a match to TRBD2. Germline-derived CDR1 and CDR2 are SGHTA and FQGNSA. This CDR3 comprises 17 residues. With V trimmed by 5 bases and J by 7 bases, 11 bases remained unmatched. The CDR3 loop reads CASSRFTTSGRANEQFF. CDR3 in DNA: TGTGCCAGCAGCCGGTTCACCACTAGCGGGAGGGCGAATGAGCAGTTCTTC.

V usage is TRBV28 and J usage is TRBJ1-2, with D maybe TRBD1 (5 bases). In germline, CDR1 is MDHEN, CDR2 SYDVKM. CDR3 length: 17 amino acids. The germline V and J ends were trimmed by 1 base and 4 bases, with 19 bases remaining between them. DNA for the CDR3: TGTGCCAGCAGTTTATTCCAGGGATCCTTCCAATCCTATGGCTACACCTTC. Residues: CASSLFQGSFQSYGYTF.

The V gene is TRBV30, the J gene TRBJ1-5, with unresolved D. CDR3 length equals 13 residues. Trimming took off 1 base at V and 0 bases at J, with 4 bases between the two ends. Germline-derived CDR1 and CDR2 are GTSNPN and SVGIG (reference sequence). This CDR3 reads CAWSGGSNQPQHF. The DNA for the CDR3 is TGTGCCTGGAGTGGAGGTAGCAATCAGCCCCAGCATTTT.

The CDR3 sequence: CASSPNFGGNTEAFF. CDR3 coding DNA: TGCGCCAGCAGCCCTAATTTCGGAGGAAACACTGAAGCTTTCTTT. The rearrangement joins TRBV4-3 to TRBJ1-1, with no clear D. The CDR3 is 15 amino acids. V was clipped by 4 bases and J by 2 bases, with 14 bases between them. Germline CDR1 reads LGHNA; CDR2 reads YSLEER.

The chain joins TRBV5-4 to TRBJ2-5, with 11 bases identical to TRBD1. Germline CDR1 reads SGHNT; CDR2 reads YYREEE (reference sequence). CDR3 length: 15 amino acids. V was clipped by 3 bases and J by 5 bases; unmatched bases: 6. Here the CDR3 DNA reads TGTGCCAGCAGCTCGGCCGGGACAGGGGGGGAGACCCAGTACTTC. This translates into CASSSAGTGGETQYF.

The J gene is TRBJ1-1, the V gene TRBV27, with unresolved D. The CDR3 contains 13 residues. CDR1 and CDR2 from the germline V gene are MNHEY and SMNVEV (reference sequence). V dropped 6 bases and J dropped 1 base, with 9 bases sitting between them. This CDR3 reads CASSRRGNTEAFF. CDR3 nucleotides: TGTGCCAGCAGCCGGCGAGGGAACACTGAAGCTTTCTTT.

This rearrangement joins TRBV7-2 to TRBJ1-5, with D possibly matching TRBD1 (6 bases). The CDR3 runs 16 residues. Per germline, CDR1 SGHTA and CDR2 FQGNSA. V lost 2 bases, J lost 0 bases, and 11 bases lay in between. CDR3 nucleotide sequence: TGTGCCAGCAGCTTAATGGGACAAGGTAGCAATCAGCCCCAGCATTTT. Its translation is CASSLMGQGSNQPQHF.

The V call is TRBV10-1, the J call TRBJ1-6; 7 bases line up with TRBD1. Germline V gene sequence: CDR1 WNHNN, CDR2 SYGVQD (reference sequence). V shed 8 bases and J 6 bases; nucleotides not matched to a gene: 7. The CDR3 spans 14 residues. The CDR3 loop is CASLRTGPNSPLHF. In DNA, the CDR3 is TGCGCCAGCCTCCGGACAGGACCTAATTCACCCCTCCACTTT.

CDR3 coding DNA: TGTGCCAGTAGTACCGCGTTCGATACGCAGTATTTT. It codes for CASSTAFDTQYF. The rearrangement links TRBV19 to TRBJ2-3; D ambiguous. With 4 bases removed from V and 6 bases from J, the gap between germline ends came to 8 bases. This CDR3 contains 12 residues. Germline V lookup: CDR1 LNHDA, CDR2 SQIVND (reference sequence). The full variable domain, completed using reference TRBV19 and TRBJ2-3, is DGGITQSPKYLFRKEGQNVTLSCEQNLNHDAMYWYRQDPGQGLRLIYYSQIVNDFQKGDIAEGYSVSREKKESFPLTVTSAQKNPTAFYLCASSTAFDTQYFGPGTRLTVL.

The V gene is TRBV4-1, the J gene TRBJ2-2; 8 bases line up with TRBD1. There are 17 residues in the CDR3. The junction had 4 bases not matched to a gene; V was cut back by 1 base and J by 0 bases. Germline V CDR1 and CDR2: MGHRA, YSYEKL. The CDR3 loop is CASSQGTGISNTGELFF. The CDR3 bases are TGCGCCAGCAGCCAAGGGACAGGGATATCGAACACCGGGGAGCTGTTTTTT.

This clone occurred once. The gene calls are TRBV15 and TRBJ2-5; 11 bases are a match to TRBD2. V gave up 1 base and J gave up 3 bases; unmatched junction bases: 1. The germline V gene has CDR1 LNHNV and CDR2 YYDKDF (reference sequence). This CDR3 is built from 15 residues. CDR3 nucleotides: TGTGCCACCAGCAGAGGACTAGCGGGAAAAGAGACCCAGTACTTC. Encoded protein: CATSRGLAGKETQYF.

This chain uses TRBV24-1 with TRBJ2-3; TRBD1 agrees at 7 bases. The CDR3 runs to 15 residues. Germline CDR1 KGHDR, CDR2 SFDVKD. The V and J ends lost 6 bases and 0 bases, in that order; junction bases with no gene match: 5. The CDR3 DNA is TGTGCCACCAGTACTCAACAGGGGAGCACAGATACGCAGTATTTT. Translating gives CATSTQQGSTDTQYF.

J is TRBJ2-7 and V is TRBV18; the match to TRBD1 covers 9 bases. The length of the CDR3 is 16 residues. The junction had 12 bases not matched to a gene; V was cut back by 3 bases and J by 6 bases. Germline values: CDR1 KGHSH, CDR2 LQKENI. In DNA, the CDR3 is TGTGCCAGCTCACCGATACAGGGGGCGCAGGTGTCCGAGCAGTACTTC. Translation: CASSPIQGAQVSEQYF.

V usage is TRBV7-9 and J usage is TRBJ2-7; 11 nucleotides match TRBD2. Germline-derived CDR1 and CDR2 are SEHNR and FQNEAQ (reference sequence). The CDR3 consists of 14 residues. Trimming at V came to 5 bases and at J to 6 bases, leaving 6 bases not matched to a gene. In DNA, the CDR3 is TGTGCCAGCAGCAGTAGCGGGAGGGCCGTCGAGCAGTACTTC. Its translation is CASSSSGRAVEQYF.

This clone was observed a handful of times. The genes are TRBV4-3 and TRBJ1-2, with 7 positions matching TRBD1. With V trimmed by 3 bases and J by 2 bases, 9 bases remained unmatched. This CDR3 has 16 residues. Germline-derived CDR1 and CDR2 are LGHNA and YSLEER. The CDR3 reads CASSQDPGQQNYGYTF. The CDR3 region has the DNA TGCGCCAGCAGCCAGGACCCGGGACAGCAAAACTATGGCTACACCTTC.

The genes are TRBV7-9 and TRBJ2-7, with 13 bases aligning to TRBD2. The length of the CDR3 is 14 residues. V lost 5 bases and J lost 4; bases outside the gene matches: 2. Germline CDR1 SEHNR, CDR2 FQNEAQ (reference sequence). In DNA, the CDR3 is TGTGCCAGCAGCCGGACTAGCGGGAGTTACGAGCAGTACTTC. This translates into CASSRTSGSYEQYF. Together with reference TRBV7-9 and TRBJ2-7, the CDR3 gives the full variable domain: DTGVSQNPRHKITKRGQNVTFRCDPISEHNRLYWYRQTLGQGPEFLTYFQNEAQLEKSRLLSDRFSAERPKGSFSTLEIQRTEQGDSAMYLCASSRTSGSYEQYFGPGTRLTVT.

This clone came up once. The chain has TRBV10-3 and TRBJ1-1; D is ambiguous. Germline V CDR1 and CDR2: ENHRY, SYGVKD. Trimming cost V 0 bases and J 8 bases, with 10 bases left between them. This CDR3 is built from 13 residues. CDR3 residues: CAISESLRAEAFF. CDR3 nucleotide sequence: TGTGCCATCAGTGAGTCTTTGAGGGCCGAAGCTTTCTTT.

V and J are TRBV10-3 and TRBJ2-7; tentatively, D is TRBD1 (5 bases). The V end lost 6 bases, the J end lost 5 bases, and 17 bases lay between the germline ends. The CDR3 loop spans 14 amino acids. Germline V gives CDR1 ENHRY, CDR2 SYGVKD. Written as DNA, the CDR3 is TGTGCCATCAGCGTAGCTCGAGACAGTAACGAGCAGTACTTC. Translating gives CAISVARDSNEQYF.

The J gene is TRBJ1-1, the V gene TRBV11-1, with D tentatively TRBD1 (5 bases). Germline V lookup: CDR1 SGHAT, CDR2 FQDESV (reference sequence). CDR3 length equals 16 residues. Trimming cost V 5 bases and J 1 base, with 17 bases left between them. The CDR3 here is CASSPEGFGGNTEAFF. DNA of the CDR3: TGTGCCAGCAGCCCGGAGGGGTTTGGGGGGAACACTGAAGCTTTCTTT.

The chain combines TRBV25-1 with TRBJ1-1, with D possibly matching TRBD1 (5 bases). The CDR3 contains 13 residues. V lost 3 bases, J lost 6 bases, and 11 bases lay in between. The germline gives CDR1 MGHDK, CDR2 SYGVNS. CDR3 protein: CASSDGARPEAFF. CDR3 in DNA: TGTGCCAGCAGTGATGGGGCTCGTCCTGAAGCTTTCTTT.

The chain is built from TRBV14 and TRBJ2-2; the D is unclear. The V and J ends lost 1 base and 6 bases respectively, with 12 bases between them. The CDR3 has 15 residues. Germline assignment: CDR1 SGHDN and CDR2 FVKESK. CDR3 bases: TGTGCCAGCAGCCAAGTTGCAGGATCCGCCGGGGAGCTGTTTTTT. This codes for CASSQVAGSAGELFF.

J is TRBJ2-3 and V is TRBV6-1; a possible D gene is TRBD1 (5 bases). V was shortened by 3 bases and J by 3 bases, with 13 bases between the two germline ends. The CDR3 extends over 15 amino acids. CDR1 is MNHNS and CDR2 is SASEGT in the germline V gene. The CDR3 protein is CASSDGRPGTDTQYF. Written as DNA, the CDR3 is TGTGCCAGCAGTGACGGCAGACCAGGGACAGATACGCAGTATTTT.

In DNA form, the CDR3 reads TGTGCCAGCAGCCTTGGGAGCGGGACCTACAATGAGCAGTTCTTC. It translates to CASSLGSGTYNEQFF. The chain has TRBV27 and TRBJ2-1; 7 positions agree with TRBD2. This CDR3 has 15 residues. J lost 2 bases, V lost 6 bases, and 7 bases had no gene match. Per the germline V gene, CDR1 is MNHEY and CDR2 is SMNVEV (reference sequence).

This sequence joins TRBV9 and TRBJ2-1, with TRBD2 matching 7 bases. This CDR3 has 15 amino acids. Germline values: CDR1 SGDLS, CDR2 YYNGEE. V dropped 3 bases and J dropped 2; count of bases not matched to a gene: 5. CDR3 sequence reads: CASSAGLGTYNEQFF. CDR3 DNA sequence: TGTGCCAGCAGCGCCGGACTAGGGACCTACAATGAGCAGTTCTTC.

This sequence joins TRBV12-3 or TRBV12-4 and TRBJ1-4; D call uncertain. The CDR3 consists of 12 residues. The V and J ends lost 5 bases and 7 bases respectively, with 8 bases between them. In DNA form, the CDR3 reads TGTGCCAGCAGTCCAAACGGTGAAAAACTGTTTTTT. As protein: CASSPNGEKLFF.

The CDR3 region is CASMDRESSGGNHGELFF. CDR3 DNA: TGTGCCAGCATGGATCGAGAGTCCAGCGGAGGGAATCACGGGGAGCTGTTTTTT. V gene TRBV21-1 combines with J gene TRBJ2-2; TRBD2, the table's D call, was not compared with the DNA. TRBV21-1 is given as a pseudogene. The CDR3 has 18 amino acids.